Sequencing of this T cell receptor (beta chain) was carried out in a study of T-cell reconstitution after alpha-beta-depleted transplantation in children. A library of TCRbeta sequences, prepared with unique molecular identifiers, was generated. TCRdb redid the calling of the PCR reads with MiXCR, one entry per CDR3 protein. There are fewer than 750,000 distinct CDR3 sequences in the sample; over 25% occur only once, and 36% lies in the top ten. Study-wide results and limits: T-cell counts and diversity at one year following transplant were attributed mainly to newly produced T cells. Expanded graft clones, several hundred of them, were reportedly the source of alpha-beta T cells about two months after transplant. Surviving recipient T cells and intrathymic progenitors accounted for some patients' high TCRbeta diversity at day 60.

In the case of this clonotype: Its antigen remains unidentified.

The CDR3 extends over 15 amino acids. Trimming left V 2 bases short and J 0 bases short, with 10 bases between. CDR1 is MDHEN and CDR2 is SYDVKM in the germline V gene. V is TRBV28 and J is TRBJ1-2; D unclear. The sequence came from a boy in the first two years of life with Wiskott-Aldrich syndrome, due to receive a stem cell transplant. This specimen was PBMCs, taken before TCRalphabeta/CD19-depleted stem cell transplant. CDR3 sequence (DNA): TGTGCCAGCAGTTTAGGACGTAGAACTAACTATGGCTACACCTTC. Encoded protein: CASSLGRRTNYGYTF.